The 4 T cell receptor beta chains below all came from one sample that was sequenced in a study of vaccination and CD4 T cells after COVID-19. Described treatment: roughly 10-day PBMC culture with coronavirus spike peptide pools or control peptides (ViraFEST assay). Cultured CD4+ T cell DNA underwent sequencing with the Oncomine TCR Beta short-read assay. TCRdb redid the calling of the PCR reads with MiXCR, one entry per CDR3 protein. The data contain some 16,000 distinct CDR3 sequences, less than 65% of them singletons. No antigen has been identified for these receptors. The material sequenced was CD4+ T cells from blood, cultured in vitro. The source is a human donor who had recovered from COVID-19.

The count of this clonotype is one. Its ends do not fully match the called genes, so a read error is possible. The chain employs TRBV20-1 and TRBJ1-1; a weak D match, TRBD1 (5 bases). This CDR3 is built from 10 residues. The germline V gene encodes CDR1 DFQATT and CDR2 SNEGSKA (reference sequence). The CDR3 sequence: CSAPAPGPKF. Here the CDR3 DNA reads TGCAGTGCTCCCGCTCCGGGACCAAAGTTT.

The chain couples TRBV19 to TRBJ2-7, with TRBD2 identical over 7 bases. The CDR3 length is 15 residues. CDR1 is LNHDA and CDR2 is SQIVND in the germline V gene (reference sequence). Germline trimming cut 3 bases from V and 2 bases from J; bases unmatched to any gene: 7. CDR3 coding DNA: TGTGCCAGTAGTATGGGGTCTAGCGGTACCTACGAGCAGTACTTC. It translates to CASSMGSSGTYEQYF.

This rearrangement joins TRBV2 to TRBJ2-7; 8 bases are shared with TRBD2. Unmatched junction bases numbered 4, after V lost 0 bases and J lost 6 bases. CDR3 length: 14 amino acids. The germline gives CDR1 SNHLY, CDR2 FYNNEI. DNA for the CDR3: TGTGCCAGCAGTGAAGCGCTCGGGGGGGTCGAGCAGTACTTC. This encodes CASSEALGGVEQYF.

This chain joins TRBV7-2 and TRBJ2-1; possibly TRBD2 for D (5 bases). The V end lost 6 bases, the J end lost 0 bases, and 6 bases lay between the germline ends. This CDR3 contains 13 residues. Germline V CDR1 and CDR2: SGHTA, FQGNSA. CDR3 amino acids: CASRGSSYNEQFF. In DNA, the CDR3 is TGTGCCAGCAGGGGGAGCTCCTACAATGAGCAGTTCTTC.